This T cell receptor (beta chain) originates from a study of blood T cell repertoires in COVID-19 (dated by TCRdb to 2018 to 2020). Background on the whole study: The collaborator samples originated in the United States, Italy and Spain and spanned the acute and convalescent phases of COVID-19. The material from the prospective study consisted of cDNA or gDNA derived from T cells, B-cell-depleted T cells, or PBMCs. Nearly every sample came with metadata listing a de-identified subject ID, COVID-19 status, age in years and sex. The dataset comprised deeply sampled blood TCRbeta repertoires from subjects exposed to, actively infected with, or recovered from COVID-19. Samples were obtained from the ongoing ImmuneRACE study (first 160 participants) and from 1,000 to 1,500 subjects provided by 6 global collaborators. A freely available public database, intended as a resource for researchers studying the immune response to SARS-CoV-2, is where the repertoires were released. HLA class I and class II types, where available, came from metadata supplied by the sample provider rather than from assay-based typing. What the study reported, not specific to this receptor: How much clinical and demographic metadata was included differed by source and by participant, and the metadata was provided uncurated.

One collaborating source in Seattle enrolled patients while the patients were actively infected and followed the patients over time throughout the course of disease. Whole blood was collected in K2EDTA tubes by collaborating institutions according to the institutions' own protocols. Collaborator samples were shipped for TCRbeta analysis as frozen whole blood, isolated PBMCs, or DNA extracted from either sample type. Worth noting for this clone: Which antigen it targets is not known. Qualities for individual bases were not recorded, and no much larger clone is one base off.

Trimming takes 5 bases from V and 4 bases from J, and the germline ends sit 15 bases apart. For CDR1 and CDR2, the germline V gene lists SGHTA and FQGTGA. The CDR3 runs 16 amino acids, cysteine and phenylalanine included. The only DNA kept is the CDR3, 48 bases in frame from the first base. TCRbeta CDR3 regions were amplified from genomic DNA by means of the immunoSEQ Assay, a bias-controlled multiplex PCR. Concerning the study's data processing: The number of nucleated cells in each sample was estimated by amplification of reference gene primers within the assay. To quantify the absolute abundance of each unique TCRbeta CDR3 rearrangement, sequence reads were collapsed and filtered. For each sample, productive Simpson clonality was calculated as the square root of Simpson's diversity index over productive rearrangements. TCRdb retrieved this table from immuneACCESS and kept in-frame rearrangements only. Not all clones are present; in checked studies, unresolved V genes account for under half, and no reason is known for the remainder. V and J calls plus clone size are reproduced from that table; the DNA served to infer D and trimming. The table for this sample lists about 150,000 clones; approximately 80% of them were counted only once. Together, the top ten hold 9% to 13% of the sample.

The chain is assembled from TRBV7-3 and TRBJ2-6; no D gene can be assigned with confidence. The clonotype comes from a woman aged 55-70 years with COVID-19, enrolled during active disease. Sample: peripheral blood. The CDR3 reads CASSLSWRGGANVLTF. In nucleotide form, the sequence is TGTGCCAGCAGCCTGTCGTGGCGAGGCGGGGCCAACGTCCTGACTTTC.